Sequencing of this TCR beta chain was carried out in a study of blood T cell repertoires in COVID-19 (dated by TCRdb to 2020 to 2021). In terms of the full investigation: Samples from collaborators originated in the United States, Italy and Spain and spanned both the acute and convalescent phases of COVID-19. The material from the prospective study consisted of cDNA or gDNA derived from T cells, B-cell-depleted T cells, or PBMCs. Deeply sampled blood TCRbeta repertoires from subjects exposed to, actively infected with, or recovered from COVID-19 were included in the dataset. The repertoires were released in a freely available public database meant as a resource for research on the immune response to SARS-CoV-2. The samples were drawn from two sources: the first 160 participants of the ongoing ImmuneRACE study, and over 1,000 subjects contributed by 6 global collaborators. A de-identified subject ID, COVID-19 status, age in years and sex were almost always included in the sample metadata. HLA class I and class II types, where available, came from metadata supplied by the sample provider rather than from assay-based typing.

This clone came up once. This receptor's antigen is unknown. Within one base of it there is no much larger clone, and no base qualities were kept. On the study overall, not on this receptor specifically: The amount of clinical and demographic metadata varied by source and participant and was provided uncurated.

The CDR3 goes from the cysteine to the phenylalanine over 16 residues. The sequence is cut down to CDR3 DNA, 48 bases in frame from base 1. Trimming removed 2 bases from V and 7 bases from J; the gene matches leave 11 bases unexplained. According to the germline V gene, CDR1 reads MDHEN and CDR2 reads SYDVKM. TCRbeta CDR3 regions were amplified from genomic DNA using the immunoSEQ Assay, a bias-controlled multiplex PCR. Per the original workflow: The number of nucleated cells in each sample was estimated by amplification of reference gene primers within the assay. To quantify the absolute abundance of each unique TCRbeta CDR3 rearrangement, sequence reads were collapsed and filtered. For each sample, productive Simpson clonality was calculated by taking the square root of Simpson's diversity index across productive rearrangements. TCRdb obtained this table from immuneACCESS and retained in-frame rearrangements with V and J assigned. These tables miss some clones; where compared with another copy, unresolved V genes account for less than half of the shortfall, and the remainder is unexplained. The DNA was the basis for D and trimming; V, J and clone size are from that table. The sample records about 73,000 clones, about 74% of which are singletons. The top ten clones comprise 2% to 2.5% of the sample.

One collaborating source in Seattle enrolled patients during active infection and followed them longitudinally through the course of disease. The collaborating institutions used their own protocols to collect whole blood in K2EDTA tubes. Collaborator samples were shipped for TCRbeta analysis as frozen whole blood, isolated PBMCs, or DNA extracted from either sample type. The TCR originated in a man in his 70s with COVID-19, enrolled during active disease. The sequence links TRBV28 to TRBJ2-7, with 10 junctional bases fitting TRBD2. Sequenced input: peripheral blood. CDR3 loop: CASSLRTSGYSTEQYF. The DNA sequence is given as TGTGCCAGCAGTTTACGGACTAGCGGATACTCTACGGAGCAGTACTTC.